This entry features one T cell receptor (beta chain) sequence. It has no known antigen specificity. Base qualities are not recorded, but no much larger clone differs from it by a single base. The treatment or condition label, read with the paper, signifies: live attenuated yellow fever vaccine strain. At each blood-draw timepoint, two biological replicates of bulk PBMCs were obtained. A standard Ficoll-Paque protocol was used to isolate PBMCs from peripheral blood. TriZol was used to extract RNA from bulk PBMCs, from CD4 and CD8 fractions, and from dextramer-positive and dextramer-negative fractions. TCR cDNA was synthesized by 5'RACE template switching, through which a universal primer site and unique molecular identifiers were introduced. Priming of cDNA synthesis was performed from both the TCR alpha and TCR beta constant segments. Two PCR steps were used to amplify libraries, with sample barcodes and sequencing adapters being added in the second step. Sequencing of the libraries was done on either Illumina HiSeq 2500 (2x100 bp) or NovaSeq (2x150 bp). The authors' analysis ran thus. MIGEC was used to demultiplex reads and collapse the reads into UMI consensus sequences, and MiXCR was used for V(D)J alignment. Clonotypes responding to the vaccine were identified with edgeR on replicate PBMC samples, with the criteria of FDR below 0.01 and a log2 fold change above 5 up to day 15. Each bulk clonotype was labeled CD4 or CD8 based on which sequenced repertoire, CD4 or CD8, contained the clonotype at higher abundance. TCRdb ran its own pipeline on the public reads, namely fastp trimming at Q25 and MiXCR clone calling, and kept in-frame beta chains. Merged by CDR3 protein, the rows form single entries marked with the most common genes and DNA. The V and J calls were not made by the authors but by TCRdb's processing. For this sample the table gives a few hundred thousand distinct CDR3 sequences, of which around 7% were detected only once. The ten biggest clones cover 15% to 20% of the sample.

The germline V gene encodes CDR1 MDHEN and CDR2 SYDVKM. The junction carries 22 bases between V and J, which are trimmed by 5 bases and 8 bases respectively. The cysteine opens and the phenylalanine closes a CDR3 of 16 amino acids. The retained sequence is limited to the CDR3, 48 bases, with the frame set at the first base. This sample is part of a study of T cells after yellow fever vaccination (dated by TCRdb to about 2019). General notes on the study: Libraries from fractions with low cell numbers were prepared with the SMART-Seq v4 Ultra Low Input RNA kit. Blood samples were taken at several timepoints before and after primary and secondary immunization, and bulk PBMC replicates and cell subsets were isolated. To track T-cell clones before and after primary and booster YFV17D yellow fever vaccination, bulk TCR alpha and beta repertoires were sequenced longitudinally. Two healthy male donors, one aged 18 to 30 and one aged 30 to 40 years, made up the cohort.

General study outcomes and caveats: Compared with the primary T-cell response, the secondary T-cell response was faster but weaker, reaching its peak on day 5 rather than on day 15. Because only a couple of donors were included in the study, the extent to which the findings can be generalized is limited. A small share of clonotypes was detected in both CD4 and CD8 compartments, with the overlap likely arising from convergent recombination. After the booster, most of the clones that had expanded following primary vaccination were detected again (96% of CD4 and roughly 88% of CD8), which suggests that memory was broadly maintained. Computational filtering was required because FACS-sorted repertoires could contain abundant contaminating clonotypes from the bulk population.

The TCR comes from a man younger than 30 who received the YFV17D yellow fever vaccine. Specimen: PBMCs, collected about 49 days after the first yellow fever vaccination. Recombination linked TRBV28 to TRBJ2-1; tentative D gene TRBD1, with 6 bases matching. The nucleotide sequence reads as follows: TGTGCCAGCAGTGGGGGCGGTATCCTACATTTGGATGAGCAGTTCTTC. This gives the protein CASSGGGILHLDEQFF.